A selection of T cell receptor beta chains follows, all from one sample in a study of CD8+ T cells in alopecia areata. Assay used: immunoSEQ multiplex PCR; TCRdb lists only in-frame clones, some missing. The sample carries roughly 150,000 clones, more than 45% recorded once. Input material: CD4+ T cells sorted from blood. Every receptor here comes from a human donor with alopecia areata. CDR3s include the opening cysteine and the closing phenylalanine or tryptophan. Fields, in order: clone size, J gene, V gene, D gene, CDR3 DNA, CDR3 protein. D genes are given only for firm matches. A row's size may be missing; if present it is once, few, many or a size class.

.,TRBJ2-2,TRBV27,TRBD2,TGTGCCAGCAGTTTCTTTGGGAGGGCCGGTGGTGGGGAGCTGTTTTTT,CASSFFGRAGGGELFF
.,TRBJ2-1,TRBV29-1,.,TGCAGCGTTGTATCGGGAAGCTCCTACAATGAGCAGTTCTTC,CSVVSGSSYNEQFF
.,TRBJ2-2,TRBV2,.,TGTGCCAGCAGCAATGACCTAACCGGGGAGCTGTTTTTT,CASSNDLTGELFF
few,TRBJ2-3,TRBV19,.,TGTGCCAGTAGTATTAGCACAGATACGCAGTATTTT,CASSISTDTQYF
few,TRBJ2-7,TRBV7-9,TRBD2,TGTGCCAGCAGCCTATTCCTCGGGAGGACTAGCGGCTACGAGCAGTACTTC,CASSLFLGRTSGYEQYF
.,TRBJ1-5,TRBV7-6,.,TGTGCCAGCAGCTTAACCCCGGGTAAAGAGCCCCAGCATTTT,CASSLTPGKEPQHF
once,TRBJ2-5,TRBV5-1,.,TGCGCCAGCAGCTTGGGAAACAGGCCACCGACTCAAGAGACCCAGTACTTC,CASSLGNRPPTQETQYF
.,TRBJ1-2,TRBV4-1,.,TGCGCCAGCAGCCTTAACCCAGGGTCTGGCTACACCTTC,CASSLNPGSGYTF
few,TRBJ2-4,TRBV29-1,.,TGCAGCGTTGGTATCGGACAGCTGAACATTCAGTACTTC,CSVGIGQLNIQYF
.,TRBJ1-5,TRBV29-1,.,TGCAGCGTTGAAAGTAGTCCCGGGCGGCCCCAGCATTTT,CSVESSPGRPQHF
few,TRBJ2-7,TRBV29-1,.,TGCAGCGTGGTAACAGGGGAGGATAGGAACGAGCAGTACTTC,CSVVTGEDRNEQYF
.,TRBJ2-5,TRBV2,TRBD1,TGTGCCAGCAGCGACAGGGGGCATCAAGAGACCCAGTACTTC,CASSDRGHQETQYF
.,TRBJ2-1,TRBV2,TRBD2,TGTGCCAGCAGCCCCAGAGGGACTAGCGGTTACAATGAGCAGTTCTTC,CASSPRGTSGYNEQFF
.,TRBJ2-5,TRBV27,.,TGTGCCAGCCGGACAGAACAAGAGACCCAGTACTTC,CASRTEQETQYF
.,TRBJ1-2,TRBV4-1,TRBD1,TGCGCCAGCAGCCAAGGCCCGACAGGGGGCGATGGCTACACCTTC,CASSQGPTGGDGYTF
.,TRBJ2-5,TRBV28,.,TGTGCCAGCAGTTTATTCGGGGAGACCCAGTACTTC,CASSLFGETQYF
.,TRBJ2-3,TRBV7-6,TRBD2,TGTGCCAGCAGCTTAGGCCTCTTCCAGCGGGAGGGCTTCACAGATACGCAGTATTTT,CASSLGLFQREGFTDTQYF
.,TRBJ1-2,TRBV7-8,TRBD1,TGTGCCAGCAGCTTAAGGCCGGGACAGTTTGATGGCTACACCTTC,CASSLRPGQFDGYTF
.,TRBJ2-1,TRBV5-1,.,TGCGCCAGCAGCTTGGAGGGATCCTCCTACAATGAGCAGTTCTTC,CASSLEGSSYNEQFF
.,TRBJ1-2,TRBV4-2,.,TGTGCCAGCAGCCAAGAACGGGTTTCAGGGGCTGGCTACACCTTC,CASSQERVSGAGYTF
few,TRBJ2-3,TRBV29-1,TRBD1,TGCAGCGTTGAAAGCGTACAGGGGGGTAGCACAGATACGCAGTATTTT,CSVESVQGGSTDTQYF
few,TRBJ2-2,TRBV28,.,TGTGCCAGCCGGTCGGAGGCCCACACCGGGGAGCTGTTTTTT,CASRSEAHTGELFF
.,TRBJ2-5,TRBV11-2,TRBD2,TGTGCCAGCAGCTTAGGTTCTAGCGGGAGCGGGACCCAGTACTTC,CASSLGSSGSGTQYF
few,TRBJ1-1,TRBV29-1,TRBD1,TGCAGCGCATGTGGACAGGGGGGCGCTTACGATGAAGCTTTCTTT,CSACGQGGAYDEAFF